This is a list of T cell receptor beta chains from one sample in a study of early T cells in non-severe SARS-CoV-2 infection. TCRdb used MiXCR to reprocess the 5' RACE reads, holding one entry per CDR3 protein. The table records about 80,000 distinct CDR3 sequences, approximately 5% of them present only once. The sample was whole blood, taken at baseline. Receptors were obtained from an adult who was a healthcare worker with PCR-confirmed SARS-CoV-2 infection or an uninfected control (not recorded which). The CDR3 runs from the conserved cysteine through the conserved F or W. A D gene is named only where the DNA matches it firmly. The size of a clone is reported for some rows only, either as once, few or many, or as a class for expanded clones.

cdr3_nt cdr3_aa j_call v_call clone_size d_call
TGCAGCGTTCGGACAGGAAGGACGAACACTGAAGCTTTCTTT CSVRTGRTNTEAFF TRBJ1-1 TRBV29-1 many TRBD1
TGTGCCACCAGCAGAGACCCACAGGGGACCTACGAGCAGTACTTC CATSRDPQGTYEQYF TRBJ2-7 TRBV15 few TRBD1
TGTGCCAGTAGTATAGACGCGGGAGAGGACACCGGGGAGCTGTTTTTT CASSIDAGEDTGELFF TRBJ2-2 TRBV19 - TRBD2
TGTGCCAGCAGCTTAGAAAGCCCATTATCGGGTCCCGCAGATACGCAGTATTTT CASSLESPLSGPADTQYF TRBJ2-3 TRBV11-2 - -
TGCGCCAGCAGCCAATTACTCCGGGACACGGATGAAAAACTGTTTTTT CASSQLLRDTDEKLFF TRBJ1-4 TRBV4-1 once -
TGTGCCAGCAGCCAAGCAACTTACAGGGCCCTCACCGGGGAGCTGTTTTTT CASSQATYRALTGELFF TRBJ2-2 TRBV14 few -
TGCGCCAGCAGCTTTAGCGGGAAAGACACCGGGGAGCTGTTTTTT CASSFSGKDTGELFF TRBJ2-2 TRBV5-1 few TRBD2
TGTGCCAGCAGCTTAGTTAGGACGACTTATGGCCCCTACAATGAGCAGTTCTTC CASSLVRTTYGPYNEQFF TRBJ2-1 TRBV7-8 many -
TGTGCCTGGAGTGCCAGGGAGCCCTACGAGCAGTACTTC CAWSAREPYEQYF TRBJ2-7 TRBV30 - -
TGCAGCACCTCAAATAATAGGGGCGCGCCTGAAGCTTTCTTT CSTSNNRGAPEAFF TRBJ1-1 TRBV29-1 - -
TGTGCCAGCAGCTTAGGCGGCCAGGCCGGCCCCAAACTGTTTTTT CASSLGGQAGPKLFF TRBJ1-4 TRBV7-8 few -
TGCAGCGTTGAAGAAGGCGGTGGTCAGCCCCAGCATTTT CSVEEGGGQPQHF TRBJ1-5 TRBV29-1 many -
TGTGCCAGCAGCCCAGGACTGGCACCCTACAATGAGCAGTTCTTC CASSPGLAPYNEQFF TRBJ2-1 TRBV13 many -
TGTGCTAGTGCCGCCGGGACTAGCGGTCCAGATACGCAGTATTTT CASAAGTSGPDTQYF TRBJ2-3 TRBV12-5 many TRBD2
TGTGCCAGCAGCTACCTGGGACAGACGTTTTCACCCCTCCACTTT CASSYLGQTFSPLHF TRBJ1-6 TRBV7-9 many TRBD1
TGTGCCAGCGCGGGGGTAGCCAAAAACATTCAGTACTTC CASAGVAKNIQYF TRBJ2-4 TRBV19 - TRBD2
TGCAGCGTGATGGGACAGCAAGAGACCCAGTACTTC CSVMGQQETQYF TRBJ2-5 TRBV29-1 many TRBD1
TGTGCCATCAGTGAGTGGACAGGCACCGGGGAGCTGTTTTTT CAISEWTGTGELFF TRBJ2-2 TRBV10-3 many TRBD1
TGCGCCAGCAGCCAAGCCCCGGGACTAGCGGGAGAACACGAGCAGTACTTC CASSQAPGLAGEHEQYF TRBJ2-7 TRBV4-1 - TRBD2
TGTGCCAGCAGTTTGCCAGGGTTTGGGCAGCCCCAGCATTTT CASSLPGFGQPQHF TRBJ1-5 TRBV12-3/TRBV12-4 - -
TGTGCCAGCAGCTTGCGGGACAGGACGACTTCACCCCTCCACTTT CASSLRDRTTSPLHF TRBJ1-6 TRBV5-6 many TRBD1
TGCGCCAGCAGCCGCAGTGGGGGAGGGACCGGGGAGCTGTTTTTT CASSRSGGGTGELFF TRBJ2-2 TRBV4-1 - TRBD2
TGTGCCAGCAGTCCCGCGGAGGGGAGAAGGCGCACCGGGGAGCTGTTTTTT CASSPAEGRRRTGELFF TRBJ2-2 TRBV7-8 many -
TGTGCCAGCAGCGCTCTGACGGGACTAGCGGGGGGTTTAGGAGAGACCCAGTACTTC CASSALTGLAGGLGETQYF TRBJ2-5 TRBV27 few TRBD2
TGTGCCAGCAGGGACCGGGACAGAAAGGGCTTTAATCAGCCCCAGCATTTT CASRDRDRKGFNQPQHF TRBJ1-5 TRBV6-6 many TRBD1
TGTGCCAGCAGTCCACCCGGGACTAGGCAAGAGACCCAGTACTTC CASSPPGTRQETQYF TRBJ2-5 TRBV12-3/TRBV12-4 many TRBD2
TGTGCCACCAGTGATTGGACTAGCGGGATGGGGGATACGCAGTATTTT CATSDWTSGMGDTQYF TRBJ2-3 TRBV24-1 many TRBD2
TGTGCCAGCAGCGTAGAGAGTAACACCGGGGAGCTGTTTTTT CASSVESNTGELFF TRBJ2-2 TRBV9 many -
TGTGCCTGGAGTGTGTGGGGGAATGAGCAGTTCTTC CAWSVWGNEQFF TRBJ2-1 TRBV30 few -
TGTGCCAGCAGCTCGGAATCTAGCGGGAGGTTTCGAGTGCAGTATTTT CASSSESSGRFRVQYF TRBJ2-3 TRBV7-2 many TRBD2
TGTGCCAGCTCACCCGCCCTTCGGGGAGGGGACGAGCAGTACTTC CASSPALRGGDEQYF TRBJ2-7 TRBV18 many TRBD2
TGTGCCAGCAGCTTATGGGAAACCAATGAGCAGTTCTTC CASSLWETNEQFF TRBJ2-1 TRBV7-9 many -
TGTGCCAGCAGCTCCTCGAGGGGATCGGGCAATCAGCCCCAGCATTTT CASSSSRGSGNQPQHF TRBJ1-5 TRBV6-6 many -
TGTGCCAGCAGCCAAGATACTAGGGGTGGCTACACCTTC CASSQDTRGGYTF TRBJ1-2 TRBV4-2 many -
TGTGCCAGCAGCTTAGGGGGCGCCACGCGGTACGAAAATGAGCAGTTCTTC CASSLGGATRYENEQFF TRBJ2-1 TRBV7-9 many -
TGCAGTGCTAGAGAACACAATGAGCAGCAGTTCTTC CSAREHNEQQFF TRBJ2-1 TRBV20-1 many -